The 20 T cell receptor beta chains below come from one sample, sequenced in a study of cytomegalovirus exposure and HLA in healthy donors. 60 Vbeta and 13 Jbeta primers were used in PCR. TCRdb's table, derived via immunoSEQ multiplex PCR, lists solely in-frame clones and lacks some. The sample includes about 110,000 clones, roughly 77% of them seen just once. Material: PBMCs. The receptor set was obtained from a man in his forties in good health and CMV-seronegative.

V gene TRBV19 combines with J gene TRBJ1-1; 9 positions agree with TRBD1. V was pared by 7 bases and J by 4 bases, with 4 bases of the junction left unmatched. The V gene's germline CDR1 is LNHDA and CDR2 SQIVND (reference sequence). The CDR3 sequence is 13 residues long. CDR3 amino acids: CASKGDRATEAFF. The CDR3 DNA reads TGTGCCAGTAAGGGGGACAGGGCCACTGAAGCTTTCTTT.

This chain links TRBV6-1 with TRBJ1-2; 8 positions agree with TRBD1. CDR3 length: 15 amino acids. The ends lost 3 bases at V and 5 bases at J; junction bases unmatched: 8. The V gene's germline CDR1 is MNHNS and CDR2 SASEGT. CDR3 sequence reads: CASSEATGVGYGYTF. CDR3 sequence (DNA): TGTGCCAGCAGTGAGGCGACAGGGGTGGGGTATGGCTACACCTTC.

CDR3 DNA: TGCGCCAGCAGCTTCAACGGAGAGCGATTGGGCTACACCTTC. Protein sequence: CASSFNGERLGYTF. This sequence joins TRBV5-1 and TRBJ1-2, with D unclear. Between the trimmed V and J ends, which lost 2 bases and 8 bases, there was a span of 16 bases. Per the germline V gene, CDR1 is SGHRS and CDR2 is YFSETQ. CDR3 length equals 14 residues.

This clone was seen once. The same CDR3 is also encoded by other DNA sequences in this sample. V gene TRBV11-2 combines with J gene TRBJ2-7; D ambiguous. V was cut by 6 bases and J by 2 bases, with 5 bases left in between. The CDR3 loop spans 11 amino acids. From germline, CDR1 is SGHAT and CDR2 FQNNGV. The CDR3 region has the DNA TGTGCCAGCAGTTCCGCCTACGAGCAGTACTTC. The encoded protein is CASSSAYEQYF. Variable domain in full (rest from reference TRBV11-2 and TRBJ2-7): EAGVAQSPRYKIIEKRQSVAFWCNPISGHATLYWYQQILGQGPKLLIQFQNNGVVDDSQLPKDRFSAERLKGVDSTLKIQPAKLEDSAVYLCASSSAYEQYFGPGTRLTVT.

CDR3: CASNPRTGGNPEAFF. As DNA, the CDR3 is TGTGCCAGCAATCCCCGGACAGGGGGCAATCCTGAAGCTTTCTTT. V and J are TRBV6-1 and TRBJ1-1; TRBD1 matches 11 bases. V trimming: 7 bases; J trimming: 6 bases; junction bases outside the gene matches: 10. The CDR3 runs to 15 residues. CDR1 and CDR2 from the germline V gene are MNHNS and SASEGT.

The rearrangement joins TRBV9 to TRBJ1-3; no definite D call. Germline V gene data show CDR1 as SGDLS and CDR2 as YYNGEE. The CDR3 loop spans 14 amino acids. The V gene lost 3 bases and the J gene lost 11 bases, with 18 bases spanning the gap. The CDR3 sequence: CASSERDFSAAIYF. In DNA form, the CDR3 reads TGTGCCAGCAGCGAGCGGGATTTTTCCGCGGCCATATATTTT. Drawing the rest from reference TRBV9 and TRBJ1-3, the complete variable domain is DSGVTQTPKHLITATGQRVTLRCSPRSGDLSVYWYQQSLDQGLQFLIQYYNGEERAKGNILERFSAQQFPDLHSELNLSSLELGDSALYFCASSERDFSAAIYFGEGSWLTVV.

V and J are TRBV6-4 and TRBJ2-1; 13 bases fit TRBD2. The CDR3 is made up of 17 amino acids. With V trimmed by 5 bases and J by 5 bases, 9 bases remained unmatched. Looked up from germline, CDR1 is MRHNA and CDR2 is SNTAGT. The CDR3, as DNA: TGTGCCAGCAGTAGAAGGGACGGGACTAGCGGGAACAATGAGCAGTTCTTC. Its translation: CASSRRDGTSGNNEQFF.

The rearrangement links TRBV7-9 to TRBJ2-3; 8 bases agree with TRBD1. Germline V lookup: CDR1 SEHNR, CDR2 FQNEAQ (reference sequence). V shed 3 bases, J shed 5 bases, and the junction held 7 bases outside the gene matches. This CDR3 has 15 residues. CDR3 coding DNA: TGTGCCAGCAGCTTCGACGGACAGGGCGGAGATACGCAGTATTTT. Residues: CASSFDGQGGDTQYF.

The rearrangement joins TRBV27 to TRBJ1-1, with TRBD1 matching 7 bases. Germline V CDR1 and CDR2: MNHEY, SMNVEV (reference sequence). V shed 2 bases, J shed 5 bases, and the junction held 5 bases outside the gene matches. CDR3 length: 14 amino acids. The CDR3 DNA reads TGTGCCAGCAGTTTAACACAGGGGAGGACTGAAGCTTTCTTT. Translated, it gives CASSLTQGRTEAFF.

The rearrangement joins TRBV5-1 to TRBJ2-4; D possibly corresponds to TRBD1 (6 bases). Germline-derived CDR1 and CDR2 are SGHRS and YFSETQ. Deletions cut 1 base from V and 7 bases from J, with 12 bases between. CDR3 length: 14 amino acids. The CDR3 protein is CASSLLGAYNIQYF. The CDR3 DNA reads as TGCGCCAGCAGCTTGTTGGGGGCGTATAACATTCAGTACTTC.

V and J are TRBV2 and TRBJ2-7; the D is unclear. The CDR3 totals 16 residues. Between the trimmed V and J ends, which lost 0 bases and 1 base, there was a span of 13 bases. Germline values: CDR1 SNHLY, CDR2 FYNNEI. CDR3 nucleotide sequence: TGTGCCAGCAGTGAAGCGTCCAGGAAATTATCCTACGAGCAGTACTTC. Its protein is CASSEASRKLSYEQYF.

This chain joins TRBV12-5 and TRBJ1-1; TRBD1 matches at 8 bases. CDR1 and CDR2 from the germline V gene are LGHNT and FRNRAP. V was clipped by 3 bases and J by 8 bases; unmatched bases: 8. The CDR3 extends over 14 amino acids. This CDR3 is CASGLLSGGGEAFF. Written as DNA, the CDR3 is TGTGCTAGTGGTTTACTCTCAGGGGGCGGCGAAGCTTTCTTT.

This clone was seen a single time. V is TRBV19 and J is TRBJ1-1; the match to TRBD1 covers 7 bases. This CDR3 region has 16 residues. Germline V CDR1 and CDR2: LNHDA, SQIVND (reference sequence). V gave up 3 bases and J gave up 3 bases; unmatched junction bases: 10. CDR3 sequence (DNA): TGTGCCAGTAGTATGGTTTCGGGACAGCCACACACTGAAGCTTTCTTT. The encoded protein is CASSMVSGQPHTEAFF. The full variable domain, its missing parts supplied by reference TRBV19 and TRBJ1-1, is DGGITQSPKYLFRKEGQNVTLSCEQNLNHDAMYWYRQDPGQGLRLIYYSQIVNDFQKGDIAEGYSVSREKKESFPLTVTSAQKNPTAFYLCASSMVSGQPHTEAFFGQGTRLTVV.

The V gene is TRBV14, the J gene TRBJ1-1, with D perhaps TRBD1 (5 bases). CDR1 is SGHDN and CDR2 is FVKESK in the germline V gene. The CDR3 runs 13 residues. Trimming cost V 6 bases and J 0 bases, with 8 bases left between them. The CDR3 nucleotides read TGTGCCAGCAGATCACAGGTGAACACTGAAGCTTTCTTT. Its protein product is CASRSQVNTEAFF.

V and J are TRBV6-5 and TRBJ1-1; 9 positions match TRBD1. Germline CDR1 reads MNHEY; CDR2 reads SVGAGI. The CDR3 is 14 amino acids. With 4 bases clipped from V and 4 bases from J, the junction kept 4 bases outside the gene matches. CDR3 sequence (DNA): TGTGCCAGCAGTTTGGACAGGGGTGGCACTGAAGCTTTCTTT. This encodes CASSLDRGGTEAFF.

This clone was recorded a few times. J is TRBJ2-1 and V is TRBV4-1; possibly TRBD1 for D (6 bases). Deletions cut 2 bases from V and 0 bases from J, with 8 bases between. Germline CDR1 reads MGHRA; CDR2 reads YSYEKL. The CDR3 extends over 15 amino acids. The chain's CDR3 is CASSQRGGSYNEQFF. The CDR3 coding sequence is TGCGCCAGCAGCCAACGAGGGGGCTCCTACAATGAGCAGTTCTTC.

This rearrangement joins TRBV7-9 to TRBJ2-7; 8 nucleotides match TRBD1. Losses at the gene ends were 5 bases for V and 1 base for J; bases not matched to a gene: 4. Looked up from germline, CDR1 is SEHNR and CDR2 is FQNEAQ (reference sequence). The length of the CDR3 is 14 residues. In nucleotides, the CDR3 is TGTGCCAGCAGCCCGAGGGACAGGTCCTACGAGCAGTACTTC. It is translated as CASSPRDRSYEQYF. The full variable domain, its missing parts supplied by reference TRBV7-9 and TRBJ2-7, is DTGVSQNPRHKITKRGQNVTFRCDPISEHNRLYWYRQTLGQGPEFLTYFQNEAQLEKSRLLSDRFSAERPKGSFSTLEIQRTEQGDSAMYLCASSPRDRSYEQYFGPGTRLTVT.

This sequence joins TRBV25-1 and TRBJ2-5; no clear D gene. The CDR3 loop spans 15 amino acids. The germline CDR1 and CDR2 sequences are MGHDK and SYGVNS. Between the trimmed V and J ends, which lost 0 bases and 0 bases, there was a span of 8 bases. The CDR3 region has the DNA TGTGCCAGCAGTGAATACGGCGGAAACCAAGAGACCCAGTACTTC. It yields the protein CASSEYGGNQETQYF.

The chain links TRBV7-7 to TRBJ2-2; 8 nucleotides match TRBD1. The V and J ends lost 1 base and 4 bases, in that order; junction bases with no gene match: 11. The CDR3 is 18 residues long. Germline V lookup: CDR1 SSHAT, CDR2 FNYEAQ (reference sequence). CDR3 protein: CASSLGAATGGITGELFF. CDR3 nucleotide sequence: TGTGCCAGCAGCTTAGGAGCAGCAACAGGGGGGATCACCGGGGAGCTGTTTTTT. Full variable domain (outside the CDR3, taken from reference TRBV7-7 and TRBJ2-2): GAGVSQSPRYKVTKRGQDVTLRCDPISSHATLYWYQQALGQGPEFLTYFNYEAQPDKSGLPSDRFSAERPEGSISTLTIQRTEQRDSAMYRCASSLGAATGGITGELFFGEGSRLTVL.

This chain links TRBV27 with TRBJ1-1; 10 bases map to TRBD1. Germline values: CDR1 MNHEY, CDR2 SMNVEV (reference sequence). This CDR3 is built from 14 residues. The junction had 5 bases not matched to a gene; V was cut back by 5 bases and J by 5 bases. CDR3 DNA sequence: TGTGCCAGCAGTCCGGGACAGGGGTTTACTGAAGCTTTCTTT. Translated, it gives CASSPGQGFTEAFF.